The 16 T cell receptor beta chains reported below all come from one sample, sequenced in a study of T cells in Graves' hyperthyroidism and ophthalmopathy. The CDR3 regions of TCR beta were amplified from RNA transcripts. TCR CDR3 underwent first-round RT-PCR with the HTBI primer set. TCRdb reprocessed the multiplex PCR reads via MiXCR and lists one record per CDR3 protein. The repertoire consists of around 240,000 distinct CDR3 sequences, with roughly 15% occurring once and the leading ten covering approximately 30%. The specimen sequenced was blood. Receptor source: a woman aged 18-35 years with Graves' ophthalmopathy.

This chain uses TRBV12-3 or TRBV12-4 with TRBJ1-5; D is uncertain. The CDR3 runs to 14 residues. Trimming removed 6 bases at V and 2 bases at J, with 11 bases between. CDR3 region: CASSPSSRNQPQHF. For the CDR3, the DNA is TGTGCCAGCAGCCCAAGTTCACGCAATCAGCCCCAGCATTTT.

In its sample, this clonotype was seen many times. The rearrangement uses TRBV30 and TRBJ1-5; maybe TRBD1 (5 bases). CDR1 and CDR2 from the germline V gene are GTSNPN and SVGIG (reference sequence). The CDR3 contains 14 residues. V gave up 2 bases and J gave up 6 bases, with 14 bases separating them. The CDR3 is CAWSSAGPGQPQHF. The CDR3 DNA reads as TGTGCCTGGAGTTCCGCAGGGCCGGGTCAGCCCCAGCATTTT.

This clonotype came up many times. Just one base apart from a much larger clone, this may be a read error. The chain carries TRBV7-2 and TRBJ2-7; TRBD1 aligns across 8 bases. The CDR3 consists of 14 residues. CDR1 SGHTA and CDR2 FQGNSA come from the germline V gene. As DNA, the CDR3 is TGTGCCAGCAGCTTCTACAGGGGGACCTACAAGCAGTACTTC. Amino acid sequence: CASSFYRGTYKQYF. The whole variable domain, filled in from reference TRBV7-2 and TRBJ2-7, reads GAGVSQSPSNKVTEKGKDVELRCDPISGHTALYWYRQSLGQGLEFLIYFQGNSAPDKSGLPSDRFSAERTGGSVSTLTIQRTQQEDSAVYLCASSFYRGTYKQYFGPGTRLTVT.

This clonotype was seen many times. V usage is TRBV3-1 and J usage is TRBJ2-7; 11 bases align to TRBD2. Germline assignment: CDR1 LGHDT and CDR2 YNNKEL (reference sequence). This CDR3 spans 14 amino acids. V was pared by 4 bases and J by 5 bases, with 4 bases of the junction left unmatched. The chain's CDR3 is CASSPRLAGHEQYF. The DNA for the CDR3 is TGTGCCAGCAGCCCTCGACTAGCGGGGCACGAGCAGTACTTC.

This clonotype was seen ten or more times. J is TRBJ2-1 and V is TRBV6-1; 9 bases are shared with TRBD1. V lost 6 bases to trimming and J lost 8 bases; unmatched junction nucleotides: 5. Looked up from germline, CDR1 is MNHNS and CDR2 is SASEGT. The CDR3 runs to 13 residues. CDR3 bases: TGTGCCAGCAGCAGGGACAGGGAGGATGAGCAGTTCTTC. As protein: CASSRDREDEQFF.

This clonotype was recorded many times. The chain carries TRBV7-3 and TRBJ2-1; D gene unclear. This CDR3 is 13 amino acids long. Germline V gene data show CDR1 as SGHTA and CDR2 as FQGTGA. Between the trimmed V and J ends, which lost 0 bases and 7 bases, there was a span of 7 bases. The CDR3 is CASSLTVGNEQFF. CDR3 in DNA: TGTGCCAGCAGCTTAACAGTCGGAAATGAGCAGTTCTTC.

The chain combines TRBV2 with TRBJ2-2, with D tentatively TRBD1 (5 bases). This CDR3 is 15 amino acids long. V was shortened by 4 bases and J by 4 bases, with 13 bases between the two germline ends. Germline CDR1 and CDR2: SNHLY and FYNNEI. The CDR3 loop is CASSGQLLGTGELFF. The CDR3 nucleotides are TGTGCCAGCAGTGGACAGCTTTTGGGCACCGGGGAGCTGTTTTTT.

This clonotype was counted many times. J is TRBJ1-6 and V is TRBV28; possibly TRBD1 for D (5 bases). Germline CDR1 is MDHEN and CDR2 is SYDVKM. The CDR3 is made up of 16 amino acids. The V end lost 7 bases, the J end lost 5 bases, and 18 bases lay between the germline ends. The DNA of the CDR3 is TGTGCCAGCACGCTGGGGGGGTCGGTTAATAATTCACCCCTCCACTTT. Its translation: CASTLGGSVNNSPLHF.

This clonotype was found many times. The CDR3 sequence is CASSRLAGGPYNEQFF. The DNA of the CDR3 is TGTGCCAGCAGTAGACTAGCGGGAGGTCCCTACAATGAGCAGTTCTTC. This chain connects TRBV6-2 or TRBV6-3 to TRBJ2-1; 13 nucleotides align to TRBD2. V shed 5 bases, J shed 2 bases, and the junction held 3 bases outside the gene matches. Germline lookup yields CDR1 MNHEY and CDR2 SVGEGT. This CDR3 comprises 16 residues.

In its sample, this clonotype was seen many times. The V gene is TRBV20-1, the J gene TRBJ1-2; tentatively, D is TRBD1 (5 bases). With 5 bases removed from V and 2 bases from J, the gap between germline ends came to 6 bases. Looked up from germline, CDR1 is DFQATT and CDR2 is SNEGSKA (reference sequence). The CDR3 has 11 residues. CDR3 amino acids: CSAGGNYGYTF. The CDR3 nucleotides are TGCAGTGCTGGGGGAAACTATGGCTACACCTTC.

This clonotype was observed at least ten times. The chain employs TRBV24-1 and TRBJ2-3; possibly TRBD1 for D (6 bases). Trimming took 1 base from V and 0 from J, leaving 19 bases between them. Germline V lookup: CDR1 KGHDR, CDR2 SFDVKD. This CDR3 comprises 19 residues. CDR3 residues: CATSDFLESGTKSTDTQYF. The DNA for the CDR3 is TGTGCCACCAGTGATTTCCTGGAGTCCGGGACAAAAAGCACAGATACGCAGTATTTT.

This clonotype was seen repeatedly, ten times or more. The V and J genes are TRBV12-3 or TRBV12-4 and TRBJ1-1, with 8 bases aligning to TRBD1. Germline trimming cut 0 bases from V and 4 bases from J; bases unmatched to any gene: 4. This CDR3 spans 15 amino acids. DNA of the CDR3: TGTGCCAGCAGTTTAGCCTTGGACAGGGCCACTGAAGCTTTCTTT. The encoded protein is CASSLALDRATEAFF.

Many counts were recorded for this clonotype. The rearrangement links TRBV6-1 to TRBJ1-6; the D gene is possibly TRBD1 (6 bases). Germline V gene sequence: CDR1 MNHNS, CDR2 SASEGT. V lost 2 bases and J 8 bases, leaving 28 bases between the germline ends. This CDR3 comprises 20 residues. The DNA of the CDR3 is TGTGCCAGCAGTGAATTTGTCCCACGGTTAAGAAGGGGGGTCGATTCACCCCTCCACTTT. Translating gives CASSEFVPRLRRGVDSPLHF.

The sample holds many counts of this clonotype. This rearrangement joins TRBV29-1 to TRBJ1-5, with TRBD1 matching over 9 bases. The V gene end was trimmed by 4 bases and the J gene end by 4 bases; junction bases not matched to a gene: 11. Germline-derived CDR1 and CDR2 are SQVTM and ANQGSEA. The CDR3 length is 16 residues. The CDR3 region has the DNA TGCAGCGTTGCCACAGGGGGCCCTCAGGGAAATCAGCCCCAGCATTTT. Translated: CSVATGGPQGNQPQHF.

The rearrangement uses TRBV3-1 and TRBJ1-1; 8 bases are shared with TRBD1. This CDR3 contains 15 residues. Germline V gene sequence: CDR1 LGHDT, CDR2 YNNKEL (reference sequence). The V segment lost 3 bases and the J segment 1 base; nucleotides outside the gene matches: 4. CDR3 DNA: TGTGCCAGCAGCCACCCCGACAGGGGGAACACTGAAGCTTTCTTT. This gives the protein CASSHPDRGNTEAFF.

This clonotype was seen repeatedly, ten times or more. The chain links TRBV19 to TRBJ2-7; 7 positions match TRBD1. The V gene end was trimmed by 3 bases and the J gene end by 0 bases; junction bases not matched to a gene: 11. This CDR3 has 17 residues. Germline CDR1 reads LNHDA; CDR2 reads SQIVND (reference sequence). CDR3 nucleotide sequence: TGTGCCAGTAGTATTTTTCTCACGGGACAGAGCTCCTACGAGCAGTACTTC. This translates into CASSIFLTGQSSYEQYF.